The T cell receptor beta chain described here comes from a study of control samples from healthy donors and cancer patients. Germline V gene sequence: CDR1 GTSNPN, CDR2 SVGIG (reference sequence). Trimming removed 1 base from V and 1 base from J, with 5 bases in between. The CDR3 runs to 13 residues. Measured with immunoSEQ multiplex PCR; TCRdb has only the in-frame clones, and not every one. Of 70,000 to 95,000 clones listed, roughly 86% are singletons. The sequence was collected from a man aged 45-65 years in good health. This chain joins TRBV30 and TRBJ1-5, with D uncertain. The sample was blood. The CDR3 bases are TGTGCCTGGAGTGCCGGAAGCAATCAGCCCCAGCATTTT. The encoded protein is CAWSAGSNQPQHF.